The 27 T cell receptor beta chains below all came from one sample that was sequenced in a study of tumor-infiltrating lymphocytes in primary liver carcinoma. Joint extraction of RNA and DNA used roughly 20-33 mg of bulk tissue that was unsorted. TCR beta cDNA came from about 0.55 ug total RNA, primed with a constant-region primer. Libraries for TCR beta were built through three nested multiplex PCR rounds, which together made up a slightly modified ARM-PCR procedure. A C-beta reverse primer and TRBV1-TRBV30 forward primers served in each of the first two PCR rounds, at ten to eleven cycles apiece. TCRdb called the multiplex PCR reads again in MiXCR, with one record for every CDR3 protein. The sample includes 25,000 to 30,000 distinct CDR3 sequences, around 78% of them seen just once. Source material: liver tumor tissue from sampling region 3. Subset: tumor region T3, left-lateral pole. The receptors shown here come from a middle-aged man with primary liver carcinoma and hepatitis B virus infection.

The chain recombines TRBV6-6 with TRBJ1-6; D is undetermined. V lost 11 bases and J lost 0, with 8 bases in between. The CDR3 runs 13 residues. The V gene's germline CDR1 is MNHNY and CDR2 SVGAGI (reference sequence). As DNA, the CDR3 is TGTGCCGGTCGGAACTCCTATAATTCACCCCTCCACTTT. Residues: CAGRNSYNSPLHF.

A note on this clonotype: One end of the junction varies from germline; a read error may be responsible. The chain has TRBV11-2 and TRBJ2-7, with D perhaps matching TRBD2 (5 bases). Germline V gene data show CDR1 as SGHAT and CDR2 as FQNNGV. This CDR3 spans 15 amino acids. Written as DNA, the CDR3 is TGTGCCAACAGCTTATCCTCGGGGATTACCTACGAGCAGTACTTC. It translates to CANSLSSGITYEQYF. The whole variable domain, remainder taken from reference TRBV11-2 and TRBJ2-7, is EAGVAQSPRYKIIEKRQSVAFWCNPISGHATLYWYQQILGQGPKLLIQFQNNGVVDDSQLPKDRFSAERLKGVDSTLKIQPAKLEDSAVYLCANSLSSGITYEQYFGPGTRLTVT.

Details on this clonotype: A read error may produce the germline difference seen at one junction end. The V gene is TRBV11-2, the J gene TRBJ1-2; D is ambiguous. In germline, CDR1 is SGHAT, CDR2 FQNNGV. CDR3 length: 13 amino acids. The CDR3 DNA sequence: TGTGCCAGCAGCTTAGAGGGGAACTATGACTACACGTTC. It is translated as CASSLEGNYDYTF.

Of note for this clonotype: The CDR3 carries no conserved terminal phenylalanine or tryptophan, so it likely arises from a read error. The chain combines TRBV11-1 with TRBJ2-7; a weak D match, TRBD2 (6 bases). The CDR3 consists of 13 residues. The germline CDR1 and CDR2 sequences are SGHAT and FQDESV (reference sequence). The V gene lost 6 bases and the J gene lost 4 bases, with 13 bases spanning the gap. CDR3: CASSMEGLYEQYL. The CDR3 DNA sequence: TGTGCCAGCAGTATGGAGGGCCTTTACGAGCAGTACTTG.

Concerning this clonotype itself: A read error may produce the germline difference seen at one junction end. The CDR3 DNA reads as TGTACCAGCAGTTACATAGGGGGGACCTACGATCAGTACTTC. Translating gives CTSSYIGGTYDQYF. The chain is built from TRBV6-6 and TRBJ2-7, with D perhaps assigned TRBD1 or TRBD2 (6 bases each). Germline V CDR1 and CDR2: MNHNY, SVGAGI (reference sequence). The CDR3 spans 14 residues.

This rearrangement joins TRBV6-5 to TRBJ1-1, with D possibly matching TRBD1 (6 bases). V lost 10 bases and J lost 4, with 16 bases in between. Germline V gene lookup returns CDR1 MNHEY and CDR2 SVGAGI. The length of the CDR3 is 13 residues. The CDR3 protein is CANIQQGGTEAFF. In nucleotides, the CDR3 is TGTGCCAACATTCAACAGGGAGGCACTGAAGCTTTCTTT.

Concerning this clonotype: A junction boundary mismatches the germline segment, possibly from a read error. The chain links TRBV6-5 to TRBJ2-2, with D possibly matching TRBD2 (5 bases). Germline CDR1 reads MNHEY; CDR2 reads SVGAGI. The CDR3 contains 13 residues. The CDR3 region is CASSSDGDGELLF. The CDR3 DNA reads as TGTGCCAGCAGTAGCGACGGCGACGGGGAGCTGTTATTT.

This clonotype was picked up one time. This chain connects TRBV11-2 to TRBJ2-5; TRBD2 matches 7 bases. The CDR3 runs 16 residues. In germline, CDR1 is SGHAT, CDR2 FQNNGV. The CDR3 DNA is TGTGTCAACAGCCAAACTCATGGCGGGGGTAAAGAGACCCAGTACTTC. This codes for CVNSQTHGGGKETQYF.

On this clonotype: A read error may account for a junction end that differs from germline. This chain joins TRBV5-5 and TRBJ1-1, with D maybe TRBD1 (5 bases). Germline CDR1 and CDR2: SGHKS and YYEKEE (reference sequence). The CDR3 loop spans 17 amino acids. The chain's CDR3 is CACSPGLSVPSNTGAFF. CDR3 coding DNA: TGTGCCTGCAGCCCGGGACTATCTGTCCCCTCGAACACTGGAGCTTTCTTT.

A note on this clonotype: A read error is possible here, since a much larger clone lies one base away. The J gene is TRBJ1-1, the V gene TRBV5-5; perhaps TRBD1 as D (5 bases). The CDR3 totals 15 residues. Germline V gene sequence: CDR1 SGHKS, CDR2 YYEKEE (reference sequence). This CDR3 is CVSSLVGGANTEAFF. The CDR3 DNA sequence: TGTGTCAGCAGCTTGGTCGGGGGAGCGAACACTGAAGCTTTCTTT.

As concerns this clonotype: A junction boundary mismatches the germline segment, possibly from a read error. The chain is built from TRBV7-9 and TRBJ2-2, with D perhaps matching TRBD1 (6 bases). The CDR3 covers 18 residues. In germline, CDR1 is SEHNR, CDR2 FQNEAQ (reference sequence). The CDR3 is CANSPGVSAGRFTGELFF. CDR3 coding DNA: TGTGCCAACAGCCCAGGGGTTTCGGCGGGCCGATTTACCGGGGAGCTGTTTTTT.

Points on this clonotype: Mismatch with germline at one junction end may stem from a read error. The chain links TRBV6-1 to TRBJ1-2, with D unclear. CDR1 is MNHNS, CDR2 SASEGT, per germline. The CDR3 runs to 13 residues. CDR3 sequence reads: CASSPGPNYGHTF. The CDR3 bases are TGTGCCAGCAGCCCAGGCCCTAACTATGGCCACACATTC.

The chain uses TRBV7-9 and TRBJ1-2; D gene uncertain. Looked up from germline, CDR1 is SEHNR and CDR2 is FQNEAQ (reference sequence). The CDR3 runs 16 residues. Trimming shortened V by 4 bases and J by 5 bases, and 20 bases separated the two germline ends. Here the CDR3 DNA reads TGTGCCAGCAGCTCCGAGGGCTGGCTGTCTCAGTATGGCTACACCTTC. Its translation is CASSSEGWLSQYGYTF.

A remark on this clonotype: An end of the junction does not agree with germline; a read error may underlie this. The V gene is TRBV7-9, the J gene TRBJ2-1, with D possibly being TRBD2 (6 bases). The CDR3 is made up of 17 amino acids. CDR1 is SEHNR, CDR2 FQNEAQ, per germline (reference sequence). In DNA, the CDR3 is TGTGTCAGCAGCTTCGGGGGAGGACCCCGATCCATCAATGAGCAGTTCTTC. Translation: CVSSFGGGPRSINEQFF.

Concerning this clonotype itself: One end of the junction is discordant with germline, which a read error may explain. J is TRBJ2-3 and V is TRBV10-1; possible D gene TRBD1, 6 bases. The germline V gene encodes CDR1 WNHNN and CDR2 SYGVQD (reference sequence). The length of the CDR3 is 14 residues. The CDR3 nucleotides are TGCGCCAGCAGTGAGCAGGGGAGCATGGATACGCAGTCTTTT. The encoded protein is CASSEQGSMDTQSF.

V and J are TRBV5-1 and TRBJ1-4, with D perhaps TRBD1 (6 bases). V was clipped by 4 bases and J by 8 bases, with 15 bases between them. Germline V gene sequence: CDR1 SGHRS, CDR2 YFSETQ. This CDR3 has 14 residues. CDR3: CASSPGTSPEKLFF. In DNA, the CDR3 is TGCGCCAGCAGCCCCGGGACAAGCCCAGAAAAACTGTTTTTT.

Concerning this clonotype itself: The junction departs from germline at one end; a sequencing error may be responsible. The J gene is TRBJ1-2, the V gene TRBV10-3; weak D call: TRBD1 (6 bases). CDR3 length equals 12 residues. The germline V gene encodes CDR1 ENHRY and CDR2 SYGVKD. This chain's CDR3 is CAVSVRGYGYIF. The CDR3, as DNA: TGTGCCGTCAGTGTCAGGGGTTATGGCTACATCTTC.

Worth noting for this clonotype: One junction end does not reproduce the germline sequence, and a read error may be involved. The chain joins TRBV29-1 to TRBJ1-5; D gene uncertain. Germline V CDR1 and CDR2: SQVTM, ANQGSEA. The CDR3 totals 13 residues. The CDR3 spells CSVLFAGASAQHF. The CDR3 DNA sequence: TGCAGCGTTCTGTTTGCGGGAGCATCAGCCCAGCATTTC.

On this clonotype itself: The junction shows a germline mismatch at one end, possibly a read error. This chain uses TRBV11-2 with TRBJ2-5; maybe TRBD2 (5 bases). The V gene's germline CDR1 is SGHAT and CDR2 FQNNGV. The CDR3 loop spans 13 amino acids. The CDR3 reads CVSSLVLGETQYF. CDR3 in DNA: TGTGTCAGCAGCTTAGTTCTGGGAGAAACCCAGTACTTC. The full variable domain, in which reference TRBV11-2 and TRBJ2-5 provide the parts outside the CDR3, is EAGVAQSPRYKIIEKRQSVAFWCNPISGHATLYWYQQILGQGPKLLIQFQNNGVVDDSQLPKDRFSAERLKGVDSTLKIQPAKLEDSAVYLCVSSLVLGETQYFGPGTRLLVL.

A word on this clonotype: One end of the junction does not line up with germline, which may come from a read error. This chain uses TRBV11-2 with TRBJ2-5; 7 bases align to TRBD2. The CDR3 spans 16 residues. Germline CDR1 and CDR2: SGHAT and FQNNGV. CDR3 nucleotide sequence: TGTGCCATCAACCAAACTCCTGGCGGGGGAAAAGAGACACAGTACTTC. It yields the protein CAINQTPGGGKETQYF.

Worth noting for this clonotype: The junction differs from germline at one of its ends, possibly a read error. The J gene is TRBJ1-4, the V gene TRBV6-2 or TRBV6-3; possible D gene TRBD1, 5 bases. CDR1 and CDR2 from the germline V gene are MNHEY and SVGEGT. CDR3 length: 14 residues. CDR3 residues: CPSSLRQGNEKLFF. The CDR3, as DNA: TGTCCCAGCAGTTTACGGCAGGGAAATGAAAAATTGTTTTTT.

Regarding this clonotype: At one boundary the junction diverges from the germline segment, which might be a read error. The V and J genes are TRBV11-1 and TRBJ1-1; no definite D call. CDR3 length: 15 amino acids. Germline loops: CDR1 SGHAT, CDR2 FQDESV (reference sequence). The CDR3 reads CASSAGLNMITGAFF. DNA of the CDR3: TGTGCCAGCAGTGCCGGACTCAATATGATCACTGGAGCTTTCTTT.

Comment on this clonotype: This is likely a read error, given that the CDR3 carries no conserved phenylalanine or tryptophan at its end. Because the CDR3's place on the DNA is in doubt, the DNA is left out and the CDR3 is given as listed by TCRdb. The chain employs TRBV11-2 and TRBJ2-5. The CDR3 region is 15 residues in length, termini included. Germline CDR1 and CDR2: SGHAT and FQNNGV. The CDR3 reads CASSSLSGVQETQYL.

As for this clonotype: The junction shows a germline mismatch at one end, possibly a read error. The V gene is TRBV11-2, the J gene TRBJ2-6, with a tentative D call TRBD2 (5 bases). The CDR3 covers 16 residues. The germline CDR1 and CDR2 sequences are SGHAT and FQNNGV. The CDR3 DNA reads TGCACCAGCACCTTAGATCTCGGGGCTGGGGCCAACGTCCTGACTTTC. It codes for CTSTLDLGAGANVLTF.

Turning to this clonotype: A much bigger clone sits one base away, suggesting this may be a read error. The CDR3 does not end in the conserved phenylalanine or tryptophan, so this is likely a read error. The chain carries TRBV2 and TRBJ2-7; no definite D call. CDR1 is SNHLY, CDR2 FYNNEI, per germline. The CDR3 totals 12 residues. V was cut by 9 bases and J by 3 bases, with 12 bases left in between. The CDR3 DNA reads TGTGCCAGTTTGTCCGACAACTACGAGCAGTACTTA. Translating gives CASLSDNYEQYL.

On this clonotype itself: The junction shows a germline mismatch at one end, possibly a read error. The chain uses TRBV11-1 and TRBJ2-3, with a weak D call TRBD1 (5 bases). Germline loops: CDR1 SGHAT, CDR2 FQDESV (reference sequence). The CDR3 is 15 amino acids. CDR3 DNA: TGTGCCAGCAGCGAAGGTGGGGCTTTGACAGATATGCAGTATTTT. It yields the protein CASSEGGALTDMQYF.

On this clonotype: Here the CDR3 omits its conserved ending phenylalanine or tryptophan, so a read error is the likely source. The genes are TRBV4-2 and TRBJ2-7; 16 bases are a match to TRBD2. This CDR3 is built from 18 residues. Germline lookup yields CDR1 LGHNA and CDR2 YNFKEQ. CDR3 coding DNA: TGTGCGAGCAGCGGAAAACCGGGACTAGCGGGAGGGCCACACGAGCAGTACATC. Amino acid sequence: CASSGKPGLAGGPHEQYI.